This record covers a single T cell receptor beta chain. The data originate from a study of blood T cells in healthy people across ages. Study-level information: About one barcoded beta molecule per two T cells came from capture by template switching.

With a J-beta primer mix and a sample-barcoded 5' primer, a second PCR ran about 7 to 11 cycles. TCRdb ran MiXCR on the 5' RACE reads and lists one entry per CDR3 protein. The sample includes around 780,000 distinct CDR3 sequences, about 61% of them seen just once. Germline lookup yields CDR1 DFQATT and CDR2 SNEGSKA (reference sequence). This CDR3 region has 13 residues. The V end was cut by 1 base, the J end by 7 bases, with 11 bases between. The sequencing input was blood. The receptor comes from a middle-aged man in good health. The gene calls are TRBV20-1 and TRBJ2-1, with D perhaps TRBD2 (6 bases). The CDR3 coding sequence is TGCAGTGCTAGAGTCCCAGGGAGGAATGAGCAGTTCTTC. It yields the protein CSARVPGRNEQFF.